The rows below give T cell receptor beta chains drawn from one sample of a study of CD8+ T cells in alopecia areata. Sequencing used immunoSEQ multiplex PCR; TCRdb keeps in-frame clones, though not all of them. There are about 110,000 clones in the sample; around 59% occur only once, and 20% to 25% lies in the top ten. The specimen sequenced was CD8+ T cells sorted from blood. All receptors derive from a human donor in good health. Both conserved end residues are part of each CDR3. D genes are given only for firm matches. Where a row states a size, it is once, few, many or the class of an expanded clone; other rows omit it.

D gene	clone size	J gene	V gene	CDR3 DNA	CDR3 protein
TRBD2	.	TRBJ2-4	TRBV7-9	TGTGCCAGCAGCTTAACTAGCGTGACCAAAAACATTCAGTACTTC	CASSLTSVTKNIQYF
.	.	TRBJ2-2	TRBV4-2	TGTGCCAGCAGCCAAGACATCCTGATACTTGCCTGGTGGAAGGTCCGAGGGAACACCGGGGAGCTGTTTTTT	CASSQDILILAWWKVRGNTGELFF
.	.	TRBJ1-1	TRBV29-1	TGCAGCGTTGAAGAACCCTACACTGAAGCTTTCTTT	CSVEEPYTEAFF
TRBD1	.	TRBJ1-2	TRBV12-5	TGTGCTAGTGGTTTGGTATCCGATGGGGACAGACTCGTCGGTAGCGACACCTTC	CASGLVSDGDRLVGSDTF
.	few	TRBJ1-1	TRBV7-8	TGTGCCAGCAGCCCGGACCCTCCGAACACTGAAGCTTTCTTT	CASSPDPPNTEAFF
.	few	TRBJ2-5	TRBV27	TGTGATCCCGACAGGCAAGAGACCCAGTACTTC	CDPDRQETQYF
.	.	TRBJ2-1	TRBV4-3	TGCGCCAGCAGCCAAGACGAGCGGATACTCGTCAATGAGCAGTTCTTC	CASSQDERILVNEQFF
TRBD1	once	TRBJ1-1	TRBV29-1	TGCAGCGTCGGAGACCGACAGGGCAACACTGAAGCTTTCTTT	CSVGDRQGNTEAFF
TRBD1	.	TRBJ1-2	TRBV4-2	TGTGCCAGCAGCCCTTGGACAGGGCGGTCGGCTCAGGTCTATGGCTACACCTTC	CASSPWTGRSAQVYGYTF
TRBD1	few	TRBJ2-7	TRBV19	TGTGCCAGTGGACAGGGGATCCACGAGCAGTACTTC	CASGQGIHEQYF
.	.	TRBJ1-1	TRBV9	TGTGCCAGCTCCACAGCTACCAACACTGAAGCTTTCTTT	CASSTATNTEAFF
.	.	TRBJ2-3	TRBV2	TGTGCCAGCACAGGAGATACGCAGTATTTT	CASTGDTQYF
TRBD2	few	TRBJ2-5	TRBV10-3	TGTGCCATCGGGATAGCGGGGAGGGAGACCCAGTACTTC	CAIGIAGRETQYF
.	.	TRBJ2-1	TRBV2	TGTGCCAGCTTGGATAATGAGCAGTTCTTC	CASLDNEQFF
.	.	TRBJ2-3	TRBV27	TGTGCCAGCAGTTTAGGGCCGAGGAAGTATTTT	CASSLGPRKYF
.	.	TRBJ2-7	TRBV1	TGCACCAGCAGCCTGGCCGGGGACTACGAGCAGTACTTC	CTSSLAGDYEQYF
.	few	TRBJ2-6	TRBV14	TGTGCCAGCAGCCGCCGTGGAGGGGTCGCCTCTGGGGCCAACGTCCTGACTTTC	CASSRRGGVASGANVLTF
.	.	TRBJ2-1	TRBV13	TGTGCCAGCAGCTCCCCCATACAACCCTTCTACAATGAGCAGTTCTTC	CASSSPIQPFYNEQFF
.	few	TRBJ2-5	TRBV5-4	TGTGCCGGACATTTTAAGCAGCTAACCGCGAAAGAGACCCAGTACTTC	CAGHFKQLTAKETQYF
.	.	TRBJ2-3	TRBV13	TGTGCCAGCAGAGAGTGGGGTGAAAGCACAGATACGCAGTATTTT	CASREWGESTDTQYF
.	few	TRBJ2-1	TRBV13	TGTGCCAGCAGCTTGGAACTAGTCGGTGAGCAGTTCTTC	CASSLELVGEQFF
.	.	TRBJ1-1	TRBV11-2	TGTGCCAGCAGCTTCGGTTTGCAGGGAGTAGCTTTCTTT	CASSFGLQGVAFF